This is a list of T cell receptor beta chains from one sample in a study of OX40 agonist ivuxolimab in advanced cancers. Sequenced by immunoSEQ multiplex PCR; TCRdb stores in-frame clones only, minus some. The sample yields tens of thousands of clones, approximately 90% seen once. The material was CD4+ or CD8+ T cells sorted from blood, obtained in a trial of the OX40 agonist ivuxolimab. These TCRs come from an adult with an advanced solid tumor such as melanoma, head and neck, liver or kidney cancer. CDR3s include the opening cysteine and the closing phenylalanine or tryptophan. A D gene is named only where the DNA matches it firmly. Part of the rows lack a size; the others show once, few, many or a class for expanded clones.

>TRBV18|TRBJ2-4|NA|NA
TGTGCCAGCTCACCATCGGTACAACAAAACATTCAGTACTTC
CASSPSVQQNIQYF
>TRBV7-9|TRBJ2-5|NA|NA
TGTGCCAGCAGCTTACGTTCAGGCTTCCAAGAGACCCAGTACTTC
CASSLRSGFQETQYF
>TRBV5-1|TRBJ2-7|NA|NA
TGCGCCAGCAGCTTGGGTGCTAGTGAGACCTACGAGCAGTACTTC
CASSLGASETYEQYF
>TRBV2|TRBJ1-5|NA|NA
TGTGCCAGCAGTTTAGGGGAACAGGGAAATCAGCCCCAGCATTTT
CASSLGEQGNQPQHF
>TRBV7-3|TRBJ2-5|NA|NA
TGTGCCAGCAGCTTAGCTGGGTCCGAGACCCAGTACTTC
CASSLAGSETQYF
>TRBV7-9|TRBJ1-4|NA|NA
TGTGCCAGCAGCTTAGTGGCCGTAGGTGGAAAACTGTTTTTT
CASSLVAVGGKLFF
>TRBV6-6|TRBJ2-3|TRBD2|once
TGTGCCAGCAGAGGGACTAGCGCCCCAGATACGCAGTATTTT
CASRGTSAPDTQYF
>TRBV6-4|TRBJ2-7|TRBD2|NA
TGTGCCAGCAGGTATAGCGGGAGGCTTTACGAGCAGTACTTC
CASRYSGRLYEQYF
>TRBV28|TRBJ1-5|TRBD1|once
TGTGCCAGCATCAGGACAGGGTATAGCAATCAGCCCCAGCATTTT
CASIRTGYSNQPQHF
>TRBV29-1|TRBJ1-5|NA|NA
TGCAGCGTTGAGGAGGGGAATCAGCCCCAGCATTTT
CSVEEGNQPQHF
>TRBV2|TRBJ2-3|NA|NA
TGTGCCAGCATCTCTTCGGGTAATACGCAGTATTTT
CASISSGNTQYF
>TRBV10-3|TRBJ2-4|NA|NA
TGTGCCATCGCCGGGACACCGGGGAACATTCAGTACTTC
CAIAGTPGNIQYF
>TRBV7-6|TRBJ1-6|TRBD1|NA
TGTGCCAGCAGCTACGGCCGGGACAGGGGCGGCTCACCCCTCCACTTT
CASSYGRDRGGSPLHF
>TRBV6-6|TRBJ2-7|TRBD1|NA
TGTGCCAGCAGTTACGGGACAGGCCCCTACGAGCAGTACTTC
CASSYGTGPYEQYF
>TRBV18|TRBJ1-5|TRBD1|NA
TGTGCCAGCTCACCTATTCGGACAGGGCCCAATCAGCCCCAGCATTTT
CASSPIRTGPNQPQHF
>TRBV15|TRBJ2-3|NA|NA
TGTGCCACCAGCAGACCTAGCACAGATACGCAGTATTTT
CATSRPSTDTQYF
>TRBV2|TRBJ1-5|TRBD1|NA
TGTGCCAGCAGTGAGGGACAGGGGAGCAATCAGCCCCAGCATTTT
CASSEGQGSNQPQHF
>TRBV5-8|TRBJ1-5|NA|NA
TGTGCCAGCAGCTCGATGACAGGACGTCAGCCCCAGCATTTT
CASSSMTGRQPQHF
>TRBV7-2|TRBJ2-7|NA|NA
TGTGCCAGCAGCTTATTGTTGGGAAAGCAGTACTTC
CASSLLLGKQYF
>TRBV5-1|TRBJ2-7|NA|once
TGCGCCAGCAGCTATAGAACAGGGAGCTCCTACGAGCAGTACTTC
CASSYRTGSSYEQYF
>TRBV28|TRBJ2-2|TRBD1|few
TGTGCCAGCAGCGACAGGGGGAGAACGAACACCGGGGAGCTGTTTTTT
CASSDRGRTNTGELFF
>TRBV5-1|TRBJ2-1|NA|NA
TGCGCCAGCAGCTTGGCCTCAGGTCTGAATGAGCAGTTCTTC
CASSLASGLNEQFF
>TRBV5-6|TRBJ2-7|NA|NA
TGTGCCAGCAGCCCCCGGGTGTTTTGGCGCGGTTACGAGCAGTACTTC
CASSPRVFWRGYEQYF
>TRBV5-4|TRBJ1-5|NA|NA
TGTGCCAGCAGCCTAGACGAGCAGCCCCAGCATTTT
CASSLDEQPQHF
>TRBV4-1|TRBJ2-2|TRBD1|NA
TGCGCCAGCAGCCGCAAAAGGGGGCCCGAAGGGGTTACCGGGGAGCTGTTTTTT
CASSRKRGPEGVTGELFF
>TRBV5-4|TRBJ2-7|TRBD1|NA
TGTGCCAGCAGCCCCCCACAGGGGGACCTCCACGAGCAGTACTTC
CASSPPQGDLHEQYF
>TRBV5-4|TRBJ2-7|TRBD2|NA
TGTGCCAGCAGCCTCGGTGGGGCAGGGACTACAACTTACTACGAGCAGTACTTC
CASSLGGAGTTTYYEQYF
>TRBV6-5|TRBJ2-3|NA|NA
TGTGCCAGCAGTTACTCGATATTCGGCACAGATACGCAGTATTTT
CASSYSIFGTDTQYF
>TRBV4-2|TRBJ2-3|TRBD2|NA
TGTGCCAGCAGCCAAGTAGTGGGGGGGATCACAGATACGCAGTATTTT
CASSQVVGGITDTQYF
>TRBV29-1|TRBJ2-1|NA|NA
TGCAGCGTTGGGGGCGGGTGGAGCTCCTACAATGAGCAGTTCTTC
CSVGGGWSSYNEQFF
>TRBV6-5|TRBJ2-1|NA|NA
TGTGCCAGCAGTTACGGGGGGAGCTCCTACAATGAGCAGTTCTTC
CASSYGGSSYNEQFF
>TRBV6-6|TRBJ2-1|NA|NA
TGTGCCAGCAGTACACTAGACTGGAACAATGAGCAGTTCTTC
CASSTLDWNNEQFF
>TRBV29-1|TRBJ1-1|TRBD1|NA
TGCAGCGTGATCCGGGACAGGGGGGTAAACACTGAAGCTTTCTTT
CSVIRDRGVNTEAFF
>TRBV7-3|TRBJ1-1|NA|NA
TGTGCCAGCAGCCTAAGGTTGAACACTGAAGCTTTCTTT
CASSLRLNTEAFF
>TRBV6-6|TRBJ1-3|NA|NA
TGTGCCAGCAGTGATATAACACGGAACGGAAACACCATATATTTT
CASSDITRNGNTIYF
>TRBV5-1|TRBJ2-3|NA|NA
TGCGCCAGCAGCTTGGCCGGGGGAACTAGCACAGATACGCAGTATTTT
CASSLAGGTSTDTQYF
>TRBV6-6|TRBJ1-6|NA|NA
TGTGCCAGCAGTGACATCGATAATTCACCCCTCCACTTT
CASSDIDNSPLHF
>TRBV5-1|TRBJ2-5|NA|few
TGCGCCAGCAGCCTCCAAGAGACCCAGTACTTC
CASSLQETQYF
>TRBV2|TRBJ1-2|TRBD1|few
TGTGCCAGCAGTGATACAGGGGAGGAGGGGTATGGCTACACCTTC
CASSDTGEEGYGYTF
>TRBV28|TRBJ2-5|TRBD2|NA
TGTGCCAGCAGTTTGGTGGGGACTAAAGAGACCCAGTACTTC
CASSLVGTKETQYF
>TRBV7-9|TRBJ2-2|TRBD1|NA
TGTGCCAGCAGCTTAGGGACAGGGCCGAACACCGGGGAGCTGTTTTTT
CASSLGTGPNTGELFF
>TRBV27|TRBJ1-3|NA|NA
TGTGCCAGCAGTGACCACGCGGGCACTGGAAACACCATATATTTT
CASSDHAGTGNTIYF
>TRBV27|TRBJ2-3|TRBD2|NA
TGTGCCAGCAGTTTAATAATTAGGCTAGCGGGGGGGCATCAGGTATCAGATACGCAGTATTTT
CASSLIIRLAGGHQVSDTQYF
>TRBV18|TRBJ2-1|TRBD2|NA
TGTGCCAGCTCACCGCAAGATAGGACTAGCGGGAGCTCCTACAATGAGCAGTTCTTC
CASSPQDRTSGSSYNEQFF
>TRBV10-2|TRBJ2-5|TRBD2|once
TGCGCCAGCAGTGATAGGACTAGAATGGGGCCCGATAAGTACTTC
CASSDRTRMGPDKYF
>TRBV21-1|TRBJ2-3|NA|NA
TGTGCCAGCAGCAAATGGGGCTTCCGAAATAGCACAGATACGCAGTATTTT
CASSKWGFRNSTDTQYF
>TRBV7-9|TRBJ2-1|TRBD2|NA
TGTGCCAGCAGCTTGATAGCGGGAGCGCCCAATGAGCAGTTCTTC
CASSLIAGAPNEQFF
>TRBV5-6|TRBJ2-7|NA|NA
TGTGCCAGCAGCTTGGGTCTAGCGCTCTACGAGCAGTACTTC
CASSLGLALYEQYF
>TRBV28|TRBJ2-5|TRBD1|NA
TGTGCCAGCAGCCGACCCGACTTTGGACAGGGGCAAGAGACCCAGTACTTC
CASSRPDFGQGQETQYF
>TRBV11-2|TRBJ1-4|NA|once
TGTGCCAGCAGCTCCTGGACAGTTAGTGAAAAACTGTTTTTT
CASSSWTVSEKLFF